A single sample is the source of the 29 T cell receptor beta chains below, sequenced in a study of T cells in Graves' hyperthyroidism and ophthalmopathy. TCR beta CDR3 regions were amplified from RNA transcripts. First-round RT-PCR of the TCR CDR3 relied on the HTBI primer set. In TCRdb, the multiplex PCR reads were re-called with MiXCR into one record per CDR3 protein. In the table there are 500,000 to 650,000 distinct CDR3 sequences, approximately 14% of which are singletons. The sequencing sample was made of blood. The source of these receptors is a woman aged 40 to 55 with Graves' hyperthyroidism.

This clonotype was counted at least ten times. The rearrangement links TRBV5-5 to TRBJ2-7; D gene unclear. V gave up 2 bases and J gave up 2 bases, with 11 bases separating them. The CDR3 extends over 14 amino acids. Per germline, CDR1 SGHKS and CDR2 YYEKEE (reference sequence). This CDR3 reads CASSLGPDPYEQYF. The DNA of the CDR3 is TGTGCCAGCAGCTTAGGGCCGGACCCCTACGAGCAGTACTTC. Complete variable domain (other parts from reference TRBV5-5 and TRBJ2-7): DAGVTQSPTHLIKTRGQQVTLRCSPISGHKSVSWYQQVLGQGPQFIFQYYEKEERGRGNFPDRFSARQFPNYSSELNVNALLLGDSALYLCASSLGPDPYEQYFGPGTRLTVT.

This clonotype was counted ten times or more. The chain combines TRBV29-1 with TRBJ1-1; D is unresolved. The CDR3 totals 11 residues. Germline V gene sequence: CDR1 SQVTM, CDR2 ANQGSEA. With 4 bases removed from V and 1 base from J, the gap between germline ends came to 4 bases. Written as DNA, the CDR3 is TGCAGCGTTGTCCAGAACACTGAAGCTTTCTTT. Translation: CSVVQNTEAFF.

This clonotype was counted a single time. The chain has TRBV3-1 and TRBJ1-1; D gene unclear. Germline V gene data show CDR1 as LGHDT and CDR2 as YNNKEL (reference sequence). Trimming left V 10 bases short and J 8 bases short, with 17 bases between. The CDR3 extends over 12 amino acids. As DNA, the CDR3 is TGTGCCAACAGTTACAGCGGAGGGGAAGCTTTCTTT. Protein: CANSYSGGEAFF.

The genes are TRBV20-1 and TRBJ2-7; the D call may be TRBD1 or TRBD2 (5 bases each). Germline-derived CDR1 and CDR2 are DFQATT and SNEGSKA (reference sequence). The CDR3 length is 15 residues. The V end was cut by 5 bases, the J end by 6 bases, with 23 bases between. CDR3 DNA: TGCAGTGCTTACCCCGACTCGAGGGCAGGGATCGAGCAGTACTTC. This codes for CSAYPDSRAGIEQYF.

The chain recombines TRBV11-2 with TRBJ2-1, with 10 nucleotides matching TRBD1. Germline V gives CDR1 SGHAT, CDR2 FQNNGV. The CDR3 extends over 18 amino acids. V lost 1 base, J lost 12 bases, and 18 bases stayed unmatched. CDR3 loop: CASSLGMLDRGSWLWQFF. The CDR3 nucleotides are TGTGCCAGCAGCTTAGGAATGTTGGACAGGGGGTCCTGGCTGTGGCAGTTCTTC.

The chain recombines TRBV9 with TRBJ2-3, with 7 positions matching TRBD1. This CDR3 contains 15 residues. Germline trimming cut 1 base from V and 2 bases from J; bases unmatched to any gene: 4. The V gene's germline CDR1 is SGDLS and CDR2 YYNGEE. This CDR3 is CASSVWDRNTDTQYF. The CDR3 DNA is TGTGCCAGCAGCGTATGGGACAGAAACACAGATACGCAGTATTTT.

As regards this clonotype: A much larger clonotype is one base distant, so this may be a read error. The chain recombines TRBV12-3 or TRBV12-4 with TRBJ2-3, with a weak D call TRBD2 (6 bases). V was cut by 4 bases and J by 3 bases, with 14 bases left in between. CDR3 size: 15 residues. The CDR3 protein is CASSSWRVGTDTQYF. For the CDR3, the DNA is TGTGCCAGCAGTTCTTGGAGGGTAGGAACAGATACGCAGTATTTT.

This clonotype has a handful of counts. The chain employs TRBV4-2 and TRBJ2-7; no reliable D call. Trimming cost V 0 bases and J 7 bases, with 4 bases left between them. Germline V lookup: CDR1 LGHNA, CDR2 YNFKEQ. The CDR3 has 11 residues. The CDR3 nucleotides read TGTGCCAGCAGCCAAGACCTTGAGCAGTACTTC. Translating it yields CASSQDLEQYF.

This clonotype was picked up many times. The CDR3 bases are TGCAGTGCTAGGCTCGGTAGCACAGATACGCAGTATTTT. Residues: CSARLGSTDTQYF. The chain carries TRBV20-1 and TRBJ2-3; D gene ambiguous. Germline lookup yields CDR1 DFQATT and CDR2 SNEGSKA (reference sequence). The CDR3 is 13 residues long. The V end was cut by 3 bases, the J end by 0 bases, with 7 bases between.

The V call is TRBV9, the J call TRBJ2-5; the D call may be TRBD1 or TRBD2 (5 bases each). Germline CDR1 reads SGDLS; CDR2 reads YYNGEE. The length of the CDR3 is 15 residues. V was cut by 1 base and J by 0 bases, with 10 bases left in between. The CDR3 DNA sequence: TGTGCCAGCAGCGTACTAGCAGGGTACCAAGAGACCCAGTACTTC. It encodes CASSVLAGYQETQYF.

This clonotype was seen repeatedly, ten times or more. The rearrangement joins TRBV5-1 to TRBJ1-2; D not resolved. V was shortened by 5 bases and J by 8 bases, with 19 bases between the two germline ends. The CDR3 length is 14 residues. The germline V gene has CDR1 SGHRS and CDR2 YFSETQ. The CDR3 here is CASSLGSPSGGYTF. The CDR3 DNA follows: TGCGCCAGCAGTCTTGGATCCCCCTCTGGGGGCTACACCTTC. Full variable domain (outside the CDR3, taken from reference TRBV5-1 and TRBJ1-2): KAGVTQTPRYLIKTRGQQVTLSCSPISGHRSVSWYQQTPGQGLQFLFEYFSETQRNKGNFPGRFSGRQFSNSRSEMNVSTLELGDSALYLCASSLGSPSGGYTFGSGTRLTVV.

This clonotype appeared many times. V is TRBV5-1 and J is TRBJ1-4; 8 bases agree with TRBD1. Germline CDR1 is SGHRS and CDR2 is YFSETQ. J lost 4 bases, V lost 4 bases, and 3 bases had no gene match. This CDR3 is 14 amino acids long. DNA for the CDR3: TGCGCCAGCAGCGCTGACAGGGGTAATGAAAAACTGTTTTTT. It yields the protein CASSADRGNEKLFF.

This clonotype was picked up many times. This sequence joins TRBV11-2 and TRBJ2-2; D unclear. With 2 bases removed from V and 5 bases from J, the gap between germline ends came to 12 bases. This CDR3 comprises 15 residues. Germline V gene sequence: CDR1 SGHAT, CDR2 FQNNGV. Written as DNA, the CDR3 is TGTGCCAGCAGCTTATGGGGTGCCGGGACCGGGGAGCTGTTTTTT. This translates into CASSLWGAGTGELFF.

V is TRBV9 and J is TRBJ2-7; D is ambiguous. The CDR3 has 13 amino acids. Trimming shortened V by 4 bases and J by 2 bases, and 10 bases separated the two germline ends. In germline, CDR1 is SGDLS, CDR2 YYNGEE. The CDR3 region has the DNA TGTGCCAGCAGCCCCCCCAGAACCTACGAGCAGTACTTC. Amino acid sequence: CASSPPRTYEQYF.

This clonotype was counted ten times or more. This rearrangement joins TRBV6-1 to TRBJ1-2, with a tentative D call TRBD1 (5 bases). The CDR3 has 13 residues. Trimming removed 6 bases at V and 4 bases at J, with 12 bases between. Germline V CDR1 and CDR2: MNHNS, SASEGT. CDR3 sequence reads: CASSFDSRYGYTF. CDR3 DNA: TGTGCCAGCAGCTTTGACAGCCGCTATGGCTACACCTTC.

This clonotype was found a few times. The chain couples TRBV7-9 to TRBJ1-5; D is ambiguous. The CDR3 is made up of 15 amino acids. Deletions cut 5 bases from V and 2 bases from J, with 13 bases between. Germline V CDR1 and CDR2: SEHNR, FQNEAQ (reference sequence). CDR3 amino acids: CASSIGMAGNQPQHF. Here the CDR3 DNA reads TGTGCCAGCAGCATCGGGATGGCAGGCAATCAGCCCCAGCATTTT.

The rearrangement links TRBV20-1 to TRBJ2-3, with 12 bases matching TRBD2. Losses at the gene ends were 6 bases for V and 3 bases for J; bases not matched to a gene: 4. CDR3 length equals 14 residues. Germline CDR1 and CDR2: DFQATT and SNEGSKA (reference sequence). The CDR3 loop is CSARTSGITDTQYF. CDR3 nucleotides: TGCAGTGCCCGGACTAGCGGGATAACAGATACGCAGTATTTT.

This clonotype came up many times. The chain couples TRBV28 to TRBJ2-5; 7 bases fit TRBD1. The CDR3 has 15 amino acids. Germline CDR1 MDHEN, CDR2 SYDVKM. V shed 6 bases, J shed 0 bases, and the junction held 7 bases outside the gene matches. The DNA for the CDR3 is TGTGCCAGCAGAGGACAGGAGACGTACCAAGAGACCCAGTACTTC. Its protein is CASRGQETYQETQYF. Supplemented by reference TRBV28 and TRBJ2-5, the full variable domain reads DVKVTQSSRYLVKRTGEKVFLECVQDMDHENMFWYRQDPGLGLRLIYFSYDVKMKEKGDIPEGYSVSREKKERFSLILESASTNQTSMYLCASRGQETYQETQYFGPGTRLLVL.

Ten or more counts support this clonotype. The rearrangement joins TRBV28 to TRBJ2-1; D is perhaps TRBD1 (5 bases). The CDR3 loop spans 17 amino acids. The V end lost 4 bases, the J end lost 7 bases, and 23 bases lay between the germline ends. The germline V gene encodes CDR1 MDHEN and CDR2 SYDVKM. This CDR3 reads CASSSNPGRPAGNEQFF. In DNA form, the CDR3 reads TGTGCCAGCAGTTCGAATCCCGGGCGCCCTGCAGGGAATGAGCAGTTCTTC.

V usage is TRBV7-9 and J usage is TRBJ2-7, with 7 bases aligning to TRBD1. Trimming at V came to 2 bases and at J to 2 bases, leaving 9 bases not matched to a gene. The V gene's germline CDR1 is SEHNR and CDR2 FQNEAQ (reference sequence). The CDR3 length is 16 residues. The CDR3 is CASSLLTGASTYEQYF. The CDR3 DNA reads TGTGCCAGCAGCTTATTAACAGGGGCATCTACCTACGAGCAGTACTTC. The full variable domain, completed using reference TRBV7-9 and TRBJ2-7, is DTGVSQNPRHKITKRGQNVTFRCDPISEHNRLYWYRQTLGQGPEFLTYFQNEAQLEKSRLLSDRFSAERPKGSFSTLEIQRTEQGDSAMYLCASSLLTGASTYEQYFGPGTRLTVT.

Remarks on this clonotype: This may be a read error: a much more frequent sequence differs by one nucleotide. V gene TRBV24-1 combines with J gene TRBJ2-3; D may be TRBD2 (5 bases). Germline CDR1 reads KGHDR; CDR2 reads SFDVKD. The V end was cut by 5 bases, the J end by 0 bases, with 11 bases between. This CDR3 spans 15 amino acids. The DNA for the CDR3 is TGTGCCACCAGTGTAGCGAGCCCCAGCACAGATACGCAGTATTTT. This translates into CATSVASPSTDTQYF.

The chain combines TRBV2 with TRBJ2-3, with D uncertain. The germline CDR1 and CDR2 sequences are SNHLY and FYNNEI. The CDR3 has 16 residues. The V and J ends lost 3 bases and 0 bases respectively, with 13 bases between them. The CDR3 here is CASSELPEDSTDTQYF. The CDR3 region has the DNA TGTGCCAGCAGTGAGTTGCCCGAGGACAGCACAGATACGCAGTATTTT.

The chain combines TRBV4-2 with TRBJ1-2, with a tentative D call TRBD1 (5 bases). CDR1 is LGHNA and CDR2 is YNFKEQ in the germline V gene. Trimming removed 3 bases from V and 4 bases from J, with 15 bases in between. This CDR3 has 15 residues. The CDR3 sequence: CASSQTLGTSYGYTF. The DNA for the CDR3 is TGTGCCAGCAGCCAGACCCTGGGGACTTCCTATGGCTACACCTTC.

The chain carries TRBV7-2 and TRBJ2-1, with TRBD1 identical over 7 bases. CDR1 and CDR2 from the germline V gene are SGHTA and FQGNSA. CDR3 size: 16 residues. V gave up 4 bases and J gave up 0 bases; unmatched junction bases: 6. The CDR3 nucleotides read TGTGCCAGCAGCTCGCGGACAGGAAGCTCCTACAATGAGCAGTTCTTC. Its translation is CASSSRTGSSYNEQFF.

In this sample, this clonotype turned up many times. This chain uses TRBV3-1 with TRBJ1-6; 8 bases fit TRBD1. Per the germline V gene, CDR1 is LGHDT and CDR2 is YNNKEL (reference sequence). V trimming: 1 base; J trimming: 7 bases; junction bases outside the gene matches: 3. The CDR3 covers 15 residues. The CDR3 loop is CASSQGWTGNSPLHF. Written as DNA, the CDR3 is TGTGCCAGCAGCCAAGGGTGGACAGGGAATTCACCCCTCCACTTT.

The rearrangement uses TRBV27 and TRBJ2-5; 16 bases line up with TRBD2. The CDR3 is made up of 18 amino acids. The germline CDR1 and CDR2 sequences are MNHEY and SMNVEV (reference sequence). Unmatched junction bases numbered 10, after V lost 5 bases and J lost 4 bases. The CDR3 is CASSPPGLAGGFVETQYF. Written as DNA, the CDR3 is TGTGCCAGCAGTCCCCCGGGACTAGCGGGAGGGTTTGTAGAGACCCAGTACTTC.

This clonotype has only a few counts. V is TRBV6-5 and J is TRBJ2-7; 7 bases align to TRBD1. Trimming cost V 2 bases and J 5 bases; bases outside gene matches: 3. Germline CDR1 is MNHEY and CDR2 is SVGAGI. CDR3 length equals 13 residues. The CDR3 protein is CASSYIRGNEQYF. The CDR3 bases are TGTGCCAGCAGTTACATCAGGGGGAACGAGCAGTACTTC.

The table lists this clonotype with a few counts. The chain combines TRBV5-1 with TRBJ1-1; D perhaps matches TRBD1 (5 bases). With 4 bases removed from V and 3 bases from J, the gap between germline ends came to 22 bases. Germline values: CDR1 SGHRS, CDR2 YFSETQ. The CDR3 length is 17 residues. The CDR3 sequence is CASSPGHQGQEHTEAFF. The CDR3 region has the DNA TGCGCCAGCAGCCCGGGCCACCAGGGCCAAGAACACACTGAAGCTTTCTTT.

This clonotype was found a few times. The rearrangement uses TRBV6-6 and TRBJ2-1, with TRBD2 matching over 9 bases. The CDR3 covers 16 residues. Per the germline V gene, CDR1 is MNHNY and CDR2 is SVGAGI (reference sequence). J lost 7 bases, V lost 2 bases, and 9 bases had no gene match. The DNA of the CDR3 is TGTGCCAGCAGTTACGGAGCCGGGACTAGCTCGAATGAGCAGTTCTTC. It is translated as CASSYGAGTSSNEQFF.